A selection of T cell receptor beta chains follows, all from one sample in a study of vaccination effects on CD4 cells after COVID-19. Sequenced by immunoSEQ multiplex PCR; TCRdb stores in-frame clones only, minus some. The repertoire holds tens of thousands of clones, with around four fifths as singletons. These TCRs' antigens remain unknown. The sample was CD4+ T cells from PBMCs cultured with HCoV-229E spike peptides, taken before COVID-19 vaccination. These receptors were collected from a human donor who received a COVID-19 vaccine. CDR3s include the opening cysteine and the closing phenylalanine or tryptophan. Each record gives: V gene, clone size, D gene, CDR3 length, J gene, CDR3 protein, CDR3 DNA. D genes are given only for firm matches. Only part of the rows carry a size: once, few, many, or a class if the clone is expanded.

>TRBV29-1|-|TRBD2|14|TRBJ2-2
CSAETSGGTGELFF
TGCAGCGCTGAGACTAGCGGGGGGACCGGGGAGCTGTTTTTT
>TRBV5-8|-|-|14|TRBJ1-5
CASSLRPGAQPQHF
TGTGCCAGCAGCTTGCGCCCAGGGGCCCAGCCCCAGCATTTT
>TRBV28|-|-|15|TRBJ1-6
CASSLTAPYNSPLHF
TGTGCCAGCAGTTTAACAGCCCCATATAATTCACCCCTCCACTTT
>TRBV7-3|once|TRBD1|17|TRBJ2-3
CASSLGRRGGSTDTQYF
TGTGCCAGCAGCTTAGGTCGTCGAGGGGGCAGCACAGATACGCAGTATTTT
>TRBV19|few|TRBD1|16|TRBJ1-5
CASSIMGQYSNQPQHF
TGTGCCAGTAGTATAATGGGACAGTATAGCAATCAGCCCCAGCATTTT
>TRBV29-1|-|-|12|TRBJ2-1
CSVEWRYNEQFF
TGCAGCGTTGAGTGGAGGTACAATGAGCAGTTCTTC
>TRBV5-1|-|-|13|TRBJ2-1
CASSGGAGYEQFF
TGCGCCAGCAGCGGGGGGGCGGGTTATGAGCAGTTCTTC
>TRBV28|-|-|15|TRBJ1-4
CASSDTQGRGEKLFF
TGTGCCAGCAGTGACACCCAGGGTCGGGGTGAAAAACTGTTTTTT
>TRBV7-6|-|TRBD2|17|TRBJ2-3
CASSLVPSGGPTDTQYF
TGTGCCAGCAGCTTAGTCCCTAGCGGGGGCCCCACAGATACGCAGTATTTT
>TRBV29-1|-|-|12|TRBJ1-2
CSVGGGVYGYTF
TGCAGCGTTGGTGGTGGCGTCTATGGCTACACCTTC
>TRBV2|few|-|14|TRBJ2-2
CASSVGSRTGELFF
TGTGCCAGCAGTGTTGGGAGCCGGACCGGGGAGCTGTTTTTT
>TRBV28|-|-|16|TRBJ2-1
CASRAPTGSSYNEQFF
TGTGCCAGCAGAGCTCCCACGGGGAGCTCCTACAATGAGCAGTTCTTC